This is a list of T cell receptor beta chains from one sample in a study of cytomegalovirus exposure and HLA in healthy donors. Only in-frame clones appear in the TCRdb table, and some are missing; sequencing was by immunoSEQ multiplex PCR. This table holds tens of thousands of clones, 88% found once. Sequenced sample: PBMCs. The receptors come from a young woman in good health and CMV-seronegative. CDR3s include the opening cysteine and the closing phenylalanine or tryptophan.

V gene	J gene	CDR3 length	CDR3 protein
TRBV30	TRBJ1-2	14	CAWSSGKSNYGYTF
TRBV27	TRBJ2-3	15	CASSLRRGYTDTQYF
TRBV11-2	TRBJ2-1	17	CASSPLLWTSGSNEQFF
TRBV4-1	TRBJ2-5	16	CASSSVSSRYAQTQYF
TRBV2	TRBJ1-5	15	CASSDRAAGGQPQHF
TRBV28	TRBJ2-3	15	CASAGRAGGTDTQYF
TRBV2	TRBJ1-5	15	CASSEGRYSNQPQHF
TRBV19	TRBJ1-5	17	CASSIGQGRYSNQPQHF
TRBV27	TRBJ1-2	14	CASSPPGGAWGYTF
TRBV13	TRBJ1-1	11	CASSRHSEAFF